These T cell receptor beta chains were read from a single sample in a study of T-cell memory formation after mild COVID-19. TCRdb fed the 5' RACE reads into MiXCR, producing one record per CDR3 protein. The sample yields under 450,000 distinct CDR3 sequences, roughly 19% seen once. Material for sequencing was PBMCs or a T cell subset sorted from them (not recorded which). The receptors here all came from a young man who had mild COVID-19 (a few samples of this study predate the infection). Cell type and time point are not known. Each CDR3 is given with its conserved first and last residue. The D gene is left open where the match is weak. For some rows the clone size is stated as once, few or many, or as a class when expanded; others skip it.

V	size	J	D	DNA	CDR3
TRBV7-7	few	TRBJ2-1	NA	TGTGCCAGCAGCTTCGGTCCGGGGGGACAAAATGAGCAGTTCTTC	CASSFGPGGQNEQFF
TRBV3-1	NA	TRBJ1-4	NA	TGTGCCAGCAGTCCGTCCGACATTCAGTTCGGTGAAAAACTGTTTTTT	CASSPSDIQFGEKLFF
TRBV2	many	TRBJ1-1	NA	TGTGCCAGGACAACCCCGTCCACTGAAGCTTTCTTT	CARTTPSTEAFF
TRBV5-1	few	TRBJ2-5	NA	TGCGCCAGCAGCTTGTCGGCACAAGAGACCCAGTACTTC	CASSLSAQETQYF
TRBV12-3/TRBV12-4	few	TRBJ2-5	TRBD2	TGTGCCAGCAGTTTCAGTTTCGGGCTAGCGGGGGCTGTAACCCAGTACTTC	CASSFSFGLAGAVTQYF
TRBV6-2/TRBV6-3	NA	TRBJ1-2	NA	TGTGCCAGCAGCCCTGAGCGGCGGAACTATGGCTACACCTTC	CASSPERRNYGYTF
TRBV3-1	once	TRBJ2-1	NA	TGTGCCATCAGGTTAGGGAATGAGCAGTTCTTC	CAIRLGNEQFF
TRBV6-2/TRBV6-3	NA	TRBJ1-5	NA	TGTGCCAGCAGTAAAAGAGCAGGACAGCCCCAGCATTTT	CASSKRAGQPQHF
TRBV7-2	NA	TRBJ2-5	NA	TGTGCCAGCAGCGTCACCCCCACTTTGGGGGGGACCCAGTACTTC	CASSVTPTLGGTQYF
TRBV11-3	NA	TRBJ1-6	NA	TGTGCCAGCACAAAACACGGACAGTATGAAAATTCACCCCTCCACTTT	CASTKHGQYENSPLHF
TRBV7-9	NA	TRBJ1-5	NA	TGTGCCAGCAGCTTCGCAGGGGCCGATCAGCCCCAGCATTTT	CASSFAGADQPQHF
TRBV27	few	TRBJ1-6	NA	TGTGCCAGCAGTTCCCCCCCAAAGGGAAAAGGATCACCCCTCCACTTT	CASSSPPKGKGSPLHF
TRBV12-3/TRBV12-4	many	TRBJ2-2	TRBD1	TGTGCCAGCAGCTACAGGGGAACCGGGGAGCTGTTTTTT	CASSYRGTGELFF
TRBV29-1	few	TRBJ2-1	TRBD1	TGCAGCGTTAAGGCGGGACAGGGCGAGAATGAGCAGTTCTTC	CSVKAGQGENEQFF
TRBV5-1	few	TRBJ2-5	NA	TGCGCCAGCAGCTCCACTTGGGGCAGCCAAGAGACCCAGTACTTC	CASSSTWGSQETQYF
TRBV10-3	few	TRBJ2-1	TRBD2	TGTGCCATCAGTGAGGGCAGCGGGGGGTCCCCCAATGAGCAGTTCTTC	CAISEGSGGSPNEQFF
TRBV2	few	TRBJ1-2	NA	TGTGCCAGCAGTGATTCGGTTTACTATGGCTACACCTTC	CASSDSVYYGYTF
TRBV19	NA	TRBJ1-5	NA	TGTGCCAGTAGTATTAGGGGCAGCAATCAGCCCCAGCATTTT	CASSIRGSNQPQHF
TRBV18	many	TRBJ2-3	NA	TGTGCCAGCTCACCCCCGGGACAATCGTCAGGGGATACGCAGTATTTT	CASSPPGQSSGDTQYF
TRBV12-3/TRBV12-4	many	TRBJ2-2	TRBD2	TGTGCCAGCAGCCCCATGGCGGGGGCGAACACCGGGGAGCTGTTTTTT	CASSPMAGANTGELFF
TRBV5-1	NA	TRBJ2-5	NA	TGCGCCAGCAGCACGGGACTCAGGTACCAAGAGACCCAGTACTTC	CASSTGLRYQETQYF
TRBV5-1	few	TRBJ1-2	NA	TGCGCCAGCAGCTTGGATTCCGGGACTGAAGGCTACACCTTC	CASSLDSGTEGYTF
TRBV20-1	few	TRBJ2-5	NA	TGCAGTGCTAGAGATTGGCAGGCCCAAGAGACCCAGTACTTC	CSARDWQAQETQYF
TRBV19	NA	TRBJ1-5	NA	TGTGCCAGTAGTCCCCTGCGTATTCAGCCCCAGCATTTT	CASSPLRIQPQHF
TRBV3-1	NA	TRBJ1-1	NA	TGTGCCAGCAGCCGGAAAATACAGAACACTGAAGCTTTCTTT	CASSRKIQNTEAFF
TRBV15	few	TRBJ2-5	NA	TGTGCCACCAGCAGGTGGGGGGAGTACCAAGAGACCCAGTACTTC	CATSRWGEYQETQYF
TRBV7-9	few	TRBJ1-6	NA	TGTGCCAGCAGCTTAGGGAGGGGGGATAATTCACCCCTCCACTTT	CASSLGRGDNSPLHF
TRBV5-1	NA	TRBJ2-5	NA	TGCGCCAGCAGCCCCCATGTCCAAGAGACCCAGTACTTC	CASSPHVQETQYF
TRBV29-1	few	TRBJ2-2	TRBD2	TGCAGCGTTGGTGGCGGGGGGGCGAGGACCGGGGAGCTGTTTTTT	CSVGGGGARTGELFF
TRBV2	NA	TRBJ1-5	NA	TGTGCCAGCAGTGAGACAATCGGGACCAGCAATCAGCCCCAGCATTTT	CASSETIGTSNQPQHF
TRBV18	few	TRBJ1-1	NA	TGTGCCAGCTCAGTCATGGTACCCTCCAATGAAGCTTTCTTT	CASSVMVPSNEAFF
TRBV9	few	TRBJ2-5	TRBD1	TGTGCCAGCAGCCCCTGGGACAGGGACAGAGAGACCCAGTACTTC	CASSPWDRDRETQYF
TRBV6-2/TRBV6-3	NA	TRBJ2-1	TRBD2	TGTGCCAGCATCCCGGGCGGGGGATCCTCCTACAATGAGCAGTTCTTC	CASIPGGGSSYNEQFF
TRBV20-1	NA	TRBJ1-2	NA	TGCAGTGCTAGAGATCAACAGGGACTCTATGGCTACACCTTC	CSARDQQGLYGYTF
TRBV24-1	NA	TRBJ2-2	TRBD2	TGTGCCACCAGTGATCCCCAGCGGGGGGGCCGGGTCACCGGGGAGCTGTTTTTT	CATSDPQRGGRVTGELFF
TRBV7-2	many	TRBJ2-1	TRBD2	TGTGCCAGCAGCCCCGGCGGGGGGACCCCTCGAAATGAGCAGTTCTTC	CASSPGGGTPRNEQFF
TRBV23-1	NA	TRBJ2-3	TRBD1	TGCGCCAGCAGTCAGTCACGGCCCGGGACAGTCACAGATACGCAGTATTTT	CASSQSRPGTVTDTQYF
TRBV7-2	few	TRBJ1-6	NA	TGTGCCAGCAGCTCCAGCCGCCACGGGGGCTCACCCCTCCACTTT	CASSSSRHGGSPLHF
TRBV7-6	few	TRBJ2-5	NA	TGTGCCAGCAGCTTCGGAGAGGGGGTAACCCAGTACTTC	CASSFGEGVTQYF
TRBV7-9	NA	TRBJ1-2	NA	TGTGCCAGCAGCTTAAGGGCCGAGGAGGGCTACACCTTC	CASSLRAEEGYTF
TRBV18	NA	TRBJ1-2	TRBD1	TGTGCCAGCTCACCGGGGACAGCCGGTGGCTACACCTTC	CASSPGTAGGYTF
TRBV7-2	NA	TRBJ1-5	TRBD1	TGTGCCAGCAGCTGGGACAGGGCGACTCAGCCCCAGCATTTT	CASSWDRATQPQHF
TRBV2	NA	TRBJ1-2	NA	TGTGCCAGCAGTGATTGGGCGGGAGACTATGGCTACACCTTC	CASSDWAGDYGYTF
TRBV5-1	many	TRBJ2-1	NA	TGCGCCAGCAGCTTCACTCCGGGATACAATGAGCAGTTCTTC	CASSFTPGYNEQFF
TRBV6-4	few	TRBJ1-1	NA	TGTGCCAGCAGTGGAAGGGCGGGGACTGAAGCTTTCTTT	CASSGRAGTEAFF
TRBV7-3	few	TRBJ2-5	NA	TGTGCCAGCGCCAGGGGGGGATCCCGGGCTGGAGAGACCCAGTACTTC	CASARGGSRAGETQYF
TRBV11-2	NA	TRBJ1-5	NA	TGTGCCAGCAGCTTAGGGGGGGGCCCCAATCAGCCCCAGCATTTT	CASSLGGGPNQPQHF
TRBV7-2	NA	TRBJ2-3	NA	TGTGCCAGCAGCCGGGACTGGAGCACAGATACGCAGTATTTT	CASSRDWSTDTQYF
TRBV5-1	NA	TRBJ2-3	NA	TGCGCCAGCAGCTTCGTCGGGGGTAGCACAGATACGCAGTATTTT	CASSFVGGSTDTQYF
TRBV30	few	TRBJ1-4	NA	TGTGCCTGGAGTTCGGGTCGGGCAGGGCCTAATGAAAAACTGTTTTTT	CAWSSGRAGPNEKLFF